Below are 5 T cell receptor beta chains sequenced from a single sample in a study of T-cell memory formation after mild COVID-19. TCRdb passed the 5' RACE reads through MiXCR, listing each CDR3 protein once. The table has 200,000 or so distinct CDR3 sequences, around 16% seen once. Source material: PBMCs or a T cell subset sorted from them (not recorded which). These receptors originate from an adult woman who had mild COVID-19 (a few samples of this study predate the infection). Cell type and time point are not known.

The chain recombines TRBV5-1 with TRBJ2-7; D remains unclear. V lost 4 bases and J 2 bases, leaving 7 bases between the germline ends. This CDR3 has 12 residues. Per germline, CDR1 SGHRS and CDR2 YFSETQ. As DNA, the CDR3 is TGCGCCAGCAGCCCTGACACCTACGAGCAGTACTTC. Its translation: CASSPDTYEQYF.

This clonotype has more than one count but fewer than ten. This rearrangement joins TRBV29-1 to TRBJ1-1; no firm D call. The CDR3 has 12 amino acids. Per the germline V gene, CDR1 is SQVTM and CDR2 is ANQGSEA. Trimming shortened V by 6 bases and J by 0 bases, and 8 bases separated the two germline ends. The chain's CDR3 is CSVIDLNTEAFF. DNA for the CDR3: TGCAGCGTGATCGACCTGAACACTGAAGCTTTCTTT.

CDR3 coding DNA: TGCAGCGTTGCCTCTCGCGGGGGCTTCAACAATGAGCAGTTCTTC. It is translated as CSVASRGGFNNEQFF. The V and J genes are TRBV29-1 and TRBJ2-1; tentatively, D is TRBD2 (7 bases). There are 15 residues in the CDR3. Germline V CDR1 and CDR2: SQVTM, ANQGSEA. V shed 4 bases and J shed 5 bases, with 18 bases lying between them.

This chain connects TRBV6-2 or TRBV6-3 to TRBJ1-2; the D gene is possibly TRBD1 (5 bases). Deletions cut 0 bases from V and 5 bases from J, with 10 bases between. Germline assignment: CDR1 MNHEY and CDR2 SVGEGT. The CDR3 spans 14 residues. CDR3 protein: CASSYSGTAYGYTF. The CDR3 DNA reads TGTGCCAGCAGTTACTCCGGGACCGCTTATGGCTACACCTTC.

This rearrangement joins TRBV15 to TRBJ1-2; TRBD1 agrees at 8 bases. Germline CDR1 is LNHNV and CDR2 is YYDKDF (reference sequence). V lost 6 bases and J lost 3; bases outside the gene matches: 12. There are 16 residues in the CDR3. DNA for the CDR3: TGTGCCACCAGAAACTCGAGGACAGGGACATACTATGGCTACACCTTC. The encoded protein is CATRNSRTGTYYGYTF.